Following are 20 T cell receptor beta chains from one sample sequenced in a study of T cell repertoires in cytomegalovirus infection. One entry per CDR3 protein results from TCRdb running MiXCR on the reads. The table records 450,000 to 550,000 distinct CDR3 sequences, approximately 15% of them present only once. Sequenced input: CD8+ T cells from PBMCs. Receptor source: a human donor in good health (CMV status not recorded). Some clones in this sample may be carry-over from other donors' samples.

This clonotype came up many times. The chain's CDR3 is CASSDQGRGDTQYF. The CDR3 nucleotides are TGTGCCAGCAGCGACCAGGGGCGCGGAGATACGCAGTATTTT. The chain couples TRBV7-9 to TRBJ2-3; perhaps TRBD1 as D (6 bases). The germline V gene has CDR1 SEHNR and CDR2 FQNEAQ (reference sequence). This CDR3 spans 14 amino acids. Trimming left V 5 bases short and J 5 bases short, with 14 bases between.

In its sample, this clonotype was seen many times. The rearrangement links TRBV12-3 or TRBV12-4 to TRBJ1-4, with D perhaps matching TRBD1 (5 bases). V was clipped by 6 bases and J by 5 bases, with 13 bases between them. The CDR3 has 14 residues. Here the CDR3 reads CASRDGGANEKLFF. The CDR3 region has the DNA TGTGCCAGCAGGGACGGAGGGGCCAATGAAAAACTGTTTTTT.

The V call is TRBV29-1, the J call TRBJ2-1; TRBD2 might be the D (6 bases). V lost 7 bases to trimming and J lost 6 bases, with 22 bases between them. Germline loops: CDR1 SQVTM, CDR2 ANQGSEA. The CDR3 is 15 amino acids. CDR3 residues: CSAHLGTQSRNEQFF. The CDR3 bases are TGCAGCGCCCATCTTGGGACTCAGAGCCGCAATGAGCAGTTCTTC.

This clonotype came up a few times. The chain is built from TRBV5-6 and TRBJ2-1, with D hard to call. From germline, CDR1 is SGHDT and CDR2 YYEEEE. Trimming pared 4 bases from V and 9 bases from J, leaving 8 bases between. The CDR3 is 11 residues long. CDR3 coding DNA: TGTGCCAGCAGCGTGGATGTTGAGCAGTTCTTC. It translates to CASSVDVEQFF. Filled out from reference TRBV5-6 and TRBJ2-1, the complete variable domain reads DAGVTQSPTHLIKTRGQQVTLRCSPKSGHDTVSWYQQALGQGPQFIFQYYEEEERQRGNFPDRFSGHQFPNYSSELNVNALLLGDSALYLCASSVDVEQFFGPGTRLTVL.

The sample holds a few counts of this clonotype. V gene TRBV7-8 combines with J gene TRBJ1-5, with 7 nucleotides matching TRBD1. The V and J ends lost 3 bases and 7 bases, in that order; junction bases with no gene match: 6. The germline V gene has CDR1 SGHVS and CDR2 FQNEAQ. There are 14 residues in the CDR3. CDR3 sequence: CASSFYRGGQPQHF. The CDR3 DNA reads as TGTGCCAGCAGCTTTTACAGGGGAGGACAGCCCCAGCATTTT.

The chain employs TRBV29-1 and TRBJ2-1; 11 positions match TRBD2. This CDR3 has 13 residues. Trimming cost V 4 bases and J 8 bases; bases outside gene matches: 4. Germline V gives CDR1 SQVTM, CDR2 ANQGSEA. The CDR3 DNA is TGCAGCGTTGTAGCGGGGGGGCCAGATGAGCAGTTCTTC. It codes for CSVVAGGPDEQFF.

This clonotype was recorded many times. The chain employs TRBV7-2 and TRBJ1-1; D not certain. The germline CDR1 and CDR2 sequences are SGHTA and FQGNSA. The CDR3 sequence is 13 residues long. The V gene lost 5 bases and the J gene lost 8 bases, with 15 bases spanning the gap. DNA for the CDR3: TGTGCCAGCAGCCGGTCGGGCGCCAGGGAAGCTTTCTTT. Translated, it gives CASSRSGAREAFF. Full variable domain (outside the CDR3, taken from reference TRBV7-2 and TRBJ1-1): GAGVSQSPSNKVTEKGKDVELRCDPISGHTALYWYRQSLGQGLEFLIYFQGNSAPDKSGLPSDRFSAERTGGSVSTLTIQRTQQEDSAVYLCASSRSGAREAFFGQGTRLTVV.

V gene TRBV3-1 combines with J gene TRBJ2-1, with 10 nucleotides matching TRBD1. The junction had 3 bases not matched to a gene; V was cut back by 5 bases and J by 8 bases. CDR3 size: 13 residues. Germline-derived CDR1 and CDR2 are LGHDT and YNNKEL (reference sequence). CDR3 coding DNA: TGTGCCAGCAGCAGGGACAGGGGCCATGAGCAGTTCTTC. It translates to CASSRDRGHEQFF.

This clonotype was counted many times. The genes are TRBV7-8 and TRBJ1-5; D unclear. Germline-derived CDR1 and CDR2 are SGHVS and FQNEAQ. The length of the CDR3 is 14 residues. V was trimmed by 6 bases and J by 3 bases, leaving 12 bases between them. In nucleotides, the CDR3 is TGTGCCAGCAGTTCTCGACGGTACAATCAGCCCCAGCATTTT. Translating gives CASSSRRYNQPQHF.

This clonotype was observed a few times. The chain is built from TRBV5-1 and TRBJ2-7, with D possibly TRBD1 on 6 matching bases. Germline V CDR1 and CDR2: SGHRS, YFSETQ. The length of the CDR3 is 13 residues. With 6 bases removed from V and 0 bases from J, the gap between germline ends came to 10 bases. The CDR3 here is CASTWDTSYEQYF. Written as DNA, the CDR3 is TGCGCCAGCACCTGGGACACCTCCTACGAGCAGTACTTC.

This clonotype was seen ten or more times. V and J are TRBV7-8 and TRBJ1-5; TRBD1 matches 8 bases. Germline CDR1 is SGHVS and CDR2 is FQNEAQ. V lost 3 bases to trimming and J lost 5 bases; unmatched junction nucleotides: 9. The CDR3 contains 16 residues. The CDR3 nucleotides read TGTGCCAGCAGCTTGACGGCACAGGGGGTGGATCAGCCCCAGCATTTT. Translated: CASSLTAQGVDQPQHF.

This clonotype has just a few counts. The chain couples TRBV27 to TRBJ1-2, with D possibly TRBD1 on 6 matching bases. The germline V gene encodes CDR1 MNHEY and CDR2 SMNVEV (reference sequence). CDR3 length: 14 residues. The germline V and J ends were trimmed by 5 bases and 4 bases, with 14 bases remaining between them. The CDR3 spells CASSRGTHGYGYTF. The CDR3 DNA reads TGTGCCAGCAGTCGCGGGACACATGGCTATGGCTACACCTTC.

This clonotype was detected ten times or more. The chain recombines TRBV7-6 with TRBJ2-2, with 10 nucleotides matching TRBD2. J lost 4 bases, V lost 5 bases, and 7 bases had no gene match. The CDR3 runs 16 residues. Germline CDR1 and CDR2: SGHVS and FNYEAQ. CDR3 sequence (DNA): TGTGCCAGCAGCGAGAGACTAGCGGGTTTCACCGGGGAGCTGTTTTTT. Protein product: CASSERLAGFTGELFF.

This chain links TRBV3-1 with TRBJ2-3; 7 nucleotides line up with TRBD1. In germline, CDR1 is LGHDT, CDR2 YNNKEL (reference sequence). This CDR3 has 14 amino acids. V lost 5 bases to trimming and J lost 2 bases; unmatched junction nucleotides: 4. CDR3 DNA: TGTGCCAGCAGCTGGGACAGCTACACAGATACGCAGTATTTT. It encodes CASSWDSYTDTQYF.

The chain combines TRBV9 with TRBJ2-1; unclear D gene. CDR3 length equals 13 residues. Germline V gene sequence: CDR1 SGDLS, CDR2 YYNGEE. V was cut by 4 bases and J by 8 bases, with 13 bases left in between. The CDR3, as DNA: TGTGCCAGCAGCCTTACGACTCCTTATGAGCAGTTCTTC. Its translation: CASSLTTPYEQFF.

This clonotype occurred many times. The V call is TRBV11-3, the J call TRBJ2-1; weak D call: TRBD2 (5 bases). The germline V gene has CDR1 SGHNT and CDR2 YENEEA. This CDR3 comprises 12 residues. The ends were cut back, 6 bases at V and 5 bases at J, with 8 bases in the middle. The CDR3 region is CASREGDNEQFF. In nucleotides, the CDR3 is TGTGCCAGCAGAGAGGGCGACAATGAGCAGTTCTTC.

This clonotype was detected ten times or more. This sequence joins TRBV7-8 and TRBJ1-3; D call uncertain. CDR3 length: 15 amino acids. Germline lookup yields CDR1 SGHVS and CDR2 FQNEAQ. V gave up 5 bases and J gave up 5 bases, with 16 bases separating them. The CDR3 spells CASSPPFVTRNTIYF. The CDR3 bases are TGTGCCAGCAGCCCCCCGTTCGTTACCAGAAACACCATATATTTT.

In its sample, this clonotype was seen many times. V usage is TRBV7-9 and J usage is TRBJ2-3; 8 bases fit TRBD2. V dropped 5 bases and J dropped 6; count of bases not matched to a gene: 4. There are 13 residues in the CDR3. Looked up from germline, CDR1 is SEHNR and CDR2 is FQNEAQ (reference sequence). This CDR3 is CASSLRTSDTQYF. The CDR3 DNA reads TGTGCCAGCAGCCTCCGGACTAGCGATACGCAGTATTTT.

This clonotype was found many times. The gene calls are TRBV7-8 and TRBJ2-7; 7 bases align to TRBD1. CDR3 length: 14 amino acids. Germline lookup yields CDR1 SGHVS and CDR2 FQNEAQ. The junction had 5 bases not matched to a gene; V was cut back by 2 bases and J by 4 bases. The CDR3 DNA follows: TGTGCCAGCAGCTTAACCGCCAGGGGGTACGAGCAGTACTTC. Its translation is CASSLTARGYEQYF.

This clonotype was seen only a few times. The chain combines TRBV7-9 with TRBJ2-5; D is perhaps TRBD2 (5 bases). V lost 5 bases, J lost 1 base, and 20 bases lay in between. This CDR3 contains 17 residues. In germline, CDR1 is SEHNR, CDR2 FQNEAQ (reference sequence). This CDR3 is CASSPRLGRLAQETQYF. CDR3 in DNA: TGTGCCAGCAGCCCGCGTTTGGGCAGGCTAGCCCAAGAGACCCAGTACTTC. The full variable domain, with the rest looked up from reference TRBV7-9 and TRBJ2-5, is DTGVSQNPRHKITKRGQNVTFRCDPISEHNRLYWYRQTLGQGPEFLTYFQNEAQLEKSRLLSDRFSAERPKGSFSTLEIQRTEQGDSAMYLCASSPRLGRLAQETQYFGPGTRLLVL.